This T cell receptor (beta chain) derives from a study of T cells expressing NK-cell markers. Whole-study context: The authors derived TCR beta repertoires from sorted CD3+CD56+NKG2C+, CD3+CD56+NKG2C- and CD3+CD56-NKG2C+ T cells.

Germline lookup yields CDR1 SGHAT and CDR2 FQNNGV. The length of the CDR3 is 13 residues. General observations from the study: Among several donors, these clonotypes also ranked first in the CD3+CD56-NKG2C+ fraction.

As for this clonotype: Its antigen is not known.

TCR beta cDNA was generated via 5'RACE template switching incorporating UMIs. TCRdb derives one entry per CDR3 protein from the 5' RACE reads, leaving out DNA. Here the sample table reports some 280,000 distinct CDR3 sequences. V is TRBV11-2 and J is TRBJ1-2. The TCR sequence derives from a man between 18 and 29 years old in good health. The sequenced sample was blood T cells: a sorted CD56 or NKG2C T cell subset, CD4+ or CD8+ T cells, or bulk PBMC T cells (not recorded which). CDR3 sequence: CASSFEGKRGYTF.